This T cell receptor beta chain was sequenced during a study of cytomegalovirus exposure and HLA in healthy donors. Study findings and constraints: According to a subsequent analysis, TCR clusters identified in the first cohort showed a tendency to co-occur across the 120 or so validation repertoires.

CDR3 size: 13 residues. V lost 4 bases to trimming and J lost 9 bases; unmatched junction nucleotides: 7. Germline-derived CDR1 and CDR2 are MNHEY and SVGAGI. Of note for this clone: Its target is not known.

The method was immunoSEQ multiplex PCR; TCRdb's version includes in-frame clones alone and lacks a portion of them. Altogether about 220,000 clones are present, approximately 90% being singletons, with the ten largest covering 1% to 1.2%. V gene TRBV6-5 combines with J gene TRBJ1-2, with 8 positions matching TRBD1. Sequenced input: PBMCs. The sequence came from a woman between 18 and 29 years old in good health and CMV-seronegative. The CDR3, as DNA: TGTGCCAGCAGTTGGACAGGGTGGGGAAGCTACACCTTC. This gives the protein CASSWTGWGSYTF.